This T cell receptor beta chain was observed in a study of OX40 agonist ivuxolimab in advanced cancers. Study overall: Ivuxolimab is an agonistic anti-OX40 (CD134) antibody, and patients were treated with it. Age averaged 60 years (range roughly 23 to 80), and more than 80% were male. Study conclusions and caveats: Antigen specificity was not determined for the expanded peripheral T cells.

Looked up from germline, CDR1 is LNHDA and CDR2 is SQIVND (reference sequence). Trimming removed 5 bases from V and 0 bases from J, with 11 bases in between. The CDR3 contains 15 residues. Researchers took blood at baseline, on cycle 4 day 1, and on cycle 7 day 1. The repertoire was sequenced with immunoSEQ multiplex PCR; TCRdb's copy has only in-frame clones and lacks some. The sample holds about 12,000 clones, nearly 80% seen once. Comment on this clone: Its antigen is still unknown.

This chain uses TRBV19 with TRBJ2-1; D perhaps matches TRBD1 (5 bases). Sequenced here: CD4+ or CD8+ T cells sorted from blood, sampled in a trial of the OX40 agonist ivuxolimab. The receptor's source is an adult with an advanced solid tumor such as melanoma, head and neck, liver or kidney cancer. The DNA for the CDR3 is TGTGCCAGTAGTCAGACAGAGAGCTCCTACAATGAGCAGTTCTTC. Protein: CASSQTESSYNEQFF.